One sample yielded the 4 T cell receptor beta chains listed below, sequenced in a study of cytomegalovirus exposure and HLA in healthy donors. It was with 60 Vbeta and 13 Jbeta primers that the PCR ran. TCRdb's copy holds only in-frame clones and misses some; the assay was immunoSEQ multiplex PCR. Counted here are 100,000 to 150,000 clones, roughly four fifths occurring once; the ten biggest clones make up over 3.5%. The sequenced sample was PBMCs. Receptors originate from a woman aged 50 to 60 in good health and CMV-seropositive.

The rearrangement uses TRBV18 and TRBJ2-3; 10 bases align to TRBD2. The V segment lost 5 bases and the J segment 2 bases; nucleotides outside the gene matches: 10. Germline V gene lookup returns CDR1 KGHSH and CDR2 LQKENI. The CDR3 consists of 17 residues. The CDR3 DNA reads as TGTGCCAGCTCAAGGGTTAGCGGGGGGCCTGCCACAGATACGCAGTATTTT. It codes for CASSRVSGGPATDTQYF.

This clone has just a few counts. The chain is built from TRBV7-9 and TRBJ2-5, with TRBD2 identical over 8 bases. V trimming: 5 bases; J trimming: 1 base; junction bases outside the gene matches: 9. Germline V gives CDR1 SEHNR, CDR2 FQNEAQ (reference sequence). The CDR3 spans 16 residues. The CDR3 protein is CASSPQVTSGQETQYF. The CDR3 coding sequence is TGTGCCAGCAGCCCCCAGGTCACTAGCGGCCAAGAGACCCAGTACTTC.

CDR3 sequence: CAISELTRQLNSPLHF. The DNA of the CDR3 is TGTGCCATCAGTGAGTTGACTAGGCAGCTTAATTCACCCCTCCACTTT. The chain is built from TRBV10-3 and TRBJ1-6; unclear D gene. This CDR3 spans 16 amino acids. Between the trimmed V and J ends, which lost 1 base and 6 bases, there was a span of 13 bases. The germline gives CDR1 ENHRY, CDR2 SYGVKD.

The J gene is TRBJ1-4, the V gene TRBV2, with D maybe TRBD1 (5 bases). The germline CDR1 and CDR2 sequences are SNHLY and FYNNEI. Deletions cut 6 bases from V and 5 bases from J, with 22 bases between. The CDR3 loop spans 17 amino acids. The CDR3 DNA follows: TGTGCCAGCAGCCGGGGGGGACGCCTGCACTTGAATGAAAAACTGTTTTTT. It translates to CASSRGGRLHLNEKLFF.